Below are 27 T cell receptor beta chains sequenced from a single sample in a study of vaccination effects on CD4 cells after COVID-19. TCRdb's copy holds only in-frame clones and misses some; the assay was immunoSEQ multiplex PCR. Of roughly 68,000 clones detected, roughly 81% appear once; the ten largest clones hold approximately 1.5%. With the ViraFEST assay, the study expanded antigen-specific CD4+ T cells using viral peptide pools, then sequenced them. When around 10 days of culture had elapsed, CD4+ T cells were isolated. Participants received two doses of either the BNT162b2 or mRNA-1273 vaccine. Their cognate antigens are unknown. The specimen comprised CD4+ T cells from PBMCs cultured with HCoV-229E spike peptides, sampled after COVID-19 vaccination. These receptors were collected from a human donor who received a COVID-19 vaccine.

The chain combines TRBV6-5 with TRBJ1-3; D is possibly TRBD1 (5 bases). The V end was cut by 4 bases, the J end by 0 bases, with 10 bases between. The CDR3 length is 15 residues. Germline V gene lookup returns CDR1 MNHEY and CDR2 SVGAGI. CDR3 region: CASSFGTDSGNTIYF. The CDR3 bases are TGTGCCAGCAGTTTCGGGACGGACTCTGGAAACACCATATATTTT.

This chain joins TRBV5-1 and TRBJ1-1; D gene ambiguous. V was trimmed by 0 bases and J by 0 bases, leaving 9 bases between them. Germline V gene sequence: CDR1 SGHRS, CDR2 YFSETQ. The CDR3 consists of 15 residues. The CDR3 bases are TGCGCCAGCAGCTTGGACAGCTACATGAACACTGAAGCTTTCTTT. This gives the protein CASSLDSYMNTEAFF.

Here the CDR3 reads CASSQVQGLIPLSRNEQFF. The CDR3 coding sequence is TGCGCCAGCAGTCAGGTGCAGGGGCTTATTCCACTGAGTAGGAATGAGCAGTTCTTC. This chain joins TRBV5-1 and TRBJ2-1; D possibly corresponds to TRBD1 (6 bases). V lost 5 bases and J 7 bases, leaving 31 bases between the germline ends. CDR1 SGHRS and CDR2 YFSETQ come from the germline V gene. This CDR3 is 19 amino acids long.

The CDR3 bases are TGTGCCAGCTCACCACCGAAGCGGGGCCCTGGGGCCAACGTCCTGACTTTC. It specifies CASSPPKRGPGANVLTF. The rearrangement links TRBV18 to TRBJ2-6; 7 bases align to TRBD2. Trimming removed 0 bases from V and 2 bases from J; junction bases left unmatched: 4. The V gene's germline CDR1 is KGHSH and CDR2 LQKENI. CDR3 length equals 17 residues.

The chain uses TRBV3-1 (or the pseudogene TRBV3-2) and TRBJ2-2, with a possible D match to TRBD2 (5 bases). With 0 bases removed from V and 5 bases from J, the gap between germline ends came to 7 bases. Germline V gene lookup returns CDR1 LGHDT and CDR2 YNNKEL (reference sequence). The CDR3 contains 14 residues. The DNA for the CDR3 is TGTGCCAGCAGCCAAGATTCGGGAACCGGGGAGCTGTTTTTT. Translation: CASSQDSGTGELFF.

This clone has a single count. The chain has TRBV2 and TRBJ1-4; D might be TRBD1 (5 bases). The V end lost 8 bases, the J end lost 2 bases, and 15 bases lay between the germline ends. The CDR3 consists of 15 residues. From germline, CDR1 is SNHLY and CDR2 FYNNEI. CDR3 protein: CASGGPTPTNEKLFF. The CDR3 nucleotides are TGTGCCAGCGGGGGACCAACTCCCACTAATGAAAAACTGTTTTTT.

This clone was detected only a few times. CDR3 coding DNA: TGTGCCAGCAGCCAAGGGCCGTACTCACCCCTCCACTTT. Protein product: CASSQGPYSPLHF. The chain is built from TRBV14 and TRBJ1-6, with D uncertain. The V end was cut by 1 base, the J end by 10 bases, with 8 bases between. The CDR3 contains 13 residues. The germline V gene has CDR1 SGHDN and CDR2 FVKESK.

The CDR3 here is CASSIDKTNIQYF. CDR3 in DNA: TGTGCCAGTAGTATAGATAAGACAAACATTCAGTACTTC. The V call is TRBV19, the J call TRBJ2-4, with unresolved D. This CDR3 region has 13 residues. The germline V and J ends were trimmed by 0 bases and 6 bases, with 6 bases remaining between them. Per the germline V gene, CDR1 is LNHDA and CDR2 is SQIVND (reference sequence).

The V call is TRBV15, the J call TRBJ1-4; maybe TRBD1 (5 bases). The V gene lost 3 bases and the J gene lost 3 bases, with 11 bases spanning the gap. Germline loops: CDR1 LNHNV, CDR2 YYDKDF (reference sequence). The CDR3 covers 15 residues. This CDR3 is CATSRQGSANEKLFF. CDR3 DNA sequence: TGTGCCACCAGCAGGCAGGGCTCGGCTAATGAAAAACTGTTTTTT.

This clone was seen a single time. The CDR3 sequence is CASSQPGRTEQYV. CDR3 DNA sequence: TGCGCCAGCAGCCAACCGGGACGGACCGAGCAGTACGTC. The chain combines TRBV4-3 with TRBJ2-7, with D perhaps matching TRBD1 or TRBD2 (5 bases each). The CDR3 length is 13 residues. Germline V gene lookup returns CDR1 LGHNA and CDR2 YSLEER. V lost 2 bases, J lost 6 bases, and 11 bases lay in between.

The chain employs TRBV11-1 and TRBJ2-4, with TRBD2 as a possible D gene (6 bases). Per the germline V gene, CDR1 is SGHAT and CDR2 is FQDESV (reference sequence). V was cut by 8 bases and J by 11 bases, with 16 bases left in between. The CDR3 runs to 12 residues. CDR3 region: CASGRVAGLQYF. CDR3 DNA: TGTGCCAGCGGACGGGTGGCGGGGCTTCAGTACTTC.

Only one count was recorded for this clone. The CDR3, as DNA: TGTGCCAGCTTAACAGGCTTAGCCAAAAACATTCAGTACTTC. Protein: CASLTGLAKNIQYF. The chain carries TRBV2 and TRBJ2-4; D perhaps matches TRBD1 (5 bases). Trimming shortened V by 8 bases and J by 0 bases, and 11 bases separated the two germline ends. CDR1 and CDR2 (germline): SNHLY, FYNNEI. The CDR3 totals 14 residues.

This clone has a handful of counts. J is TRBJ1-4 and V is TRBV6-5, with TRBD1 matching over 9 bases. Germline-derived CDR1 and CDR2 are MNHEY and SVGAGI. This CDR3 is built from 16 residues. V was pared by 1 base and J by 13 bases, with 13 bases of the junction left unmatched. Written as DNA, the CDR3 is TGTGCCAGCAGTTACTTGGGACAGGGCCGCAATGTGGGACTGTTTTTT. Its protein product is CASSYLGQGRNVGLFF.

The rearrangement links TRBV29-1 to TRBJ1-2; D is ambiguous. The CDR3 loop spans 14 amino acids. Germline assignment: CDR1 SQVTM and CDR2 ANQGSEA. The ends were cut back, 2 bases at V and 3 bases at J, with 13 bases in the middle. In nucleotides, the CDR3 is TGCAGCGTTGAAATCTCGCAGGACTACTATGGCTACACCTTC. This sequence encodes CSVEISQDYYGYTF.

The chain recombines TRBV5-1 with TRBJ2-2; possibly TRBD1 for D (5 bases). Germline V lookup: CDR1 SGHRS, CDR2 YFSETQ. CDR3 length: 15 residues. V was shortened by 2 bases and J by 5 bases, with 13 bases between the two germline ends. CDR3 DNA: TGCGCCAGCAGCTTTATACAGGAGAGAACCGGGGAGCTGTTTTTT. Protein product: CASSFIQERTGELFF. Supplemented by reference TRBV5-1 and TRBJ2-2, the full variable domain reads KAGVTQTPRYLIKTRGQQVTLSCSPISGHRSVSWYQQTPGQGLQFLFEYFSETQRNKGNFPGRFSGRQFSNSRSEMNVSTLELGDSALYLCASSFIQERTGELFFGEGSRLTVL.

J is TRBJ2-2 and V is TRBV28, with D unclear. CDR3 length equals 12 residues. The V end lost 3 bases, the J end lost 7 bases, and 6 bases lay between the germline ends. The germline V gene encodes CDR1 MDHEN and CDR2 SYDVKM. The CDR3 sequence is CASSLPVGELFF. Here the CDR3 DNA reads TGTGCCAGCAGTTTGCCGGTCGGGGAGCTGTTTTTT.

The chain links TRBV2 to TRBJ2-3; 10 bases agree with TRBD2. V was pared by 8 bases and J by 0 bases, with 11 bases of the junction left unmatched. The CDR3 runs 17 residues. The germline V gene has CDR1 SNHLY and CDR2 FYNNEI. CDR3 bases: TGTGCCAGCCAACCCAAGCGGGGGGGCCCCAGCACAGATACGCAGTATTTT. Residues: CASQPKRGGPSTDTQYF.

The V call is TRBV6-5, the J call TRBJ2-3, with 8 bases matching TRBD2. The V gene's germline CDR1 is MNHEY and CDR2 SVGAGI. Trimming at V came to 5 bases and at J to 4 bases, leaving 8 bases not matched to a gene. This CDR3 region has 15 residues. CDR3 protein: CASSKPGLVSDTQYF. The CDR3 DNA reads TGTGCCAGCAGTAAACCGGGACTAGTCTCAGATACGCAGTATTTT.

V is TRBV6-6 and J is TRBJ2-6; D gene uncertain. There are 16 residues in the CDR3. CDR1 and CDR2 (germline): MNHNY, SVGAGI (reference sequence). Trimming cost V 2 bases and J 0 bases, with 8 bases left between them. The CDR3 region is CASSYPQSSGANVLTF. As DNA, the CDR3 is TGTGCCAGCAGTTACCCCCAAAGCTCTGGGGCCAACGTCCTGACTTTC.

The rearrangement joins TRBV6-5 to TRBJ2-7, with a possible D match to TRBD1 (5 bases). Germline values: CDR1 MNHEY, CDR2 SVGAGI. V was cut by 5 bases and J by 3 bases, with 8 bases left in between. This CDR3 contains 12 residues. CDR3 in amino acids: CASSPQGYEQYV. CDR3 nucleotides: TGTGCCAGCAGTCCTCAGGGCTACGAGCAGTACGTC.

The chain couples TRBV6-5 to TRBJ2-5; D is uncertain. This CDR3 contains 14 residues. Germline V gene sequence: CDR1 MNHEY, CDR2 SVGAGI. V dropped 6 bases and J dropped 5 bases, with 16 bases sitting between them. The CDR3 protein is CASSLDPSGETQYF. The CDR3, as DNA: TGTGCCAGCAGCCTGGACCCTTCGGGCGAGACCCAGTACTTC.

The rearrangement links TRBV5-6 to TRBJ2-7; 10 nucleotides align to TRBD1. This CDR3 is 16 amino acids long. Germline V gene data show CDR1 as SGHDT and CDR2 as YYEEEE. Losses at the gene ends were 5 bases for V and 0 bases for J; bases not matched to a gene: 8. CDR3 sequence reads: CASSYHRDRGSYEQYV. The CDR3 bases are TGTGCCAGCAGTTATCACCGGGACAGGGGCTCCTACGAGCAGTACGTC.

The chain combines TRBV5-5 with TRBJ2-3, with D perhaps matching TRBD2 (7 bases). V dropped 2 bases and J dropped 5 bases, with 18 bases sitting between them. Germline CDR1 SGHKS, CDR2 YYEKEE (reference sequence). This CDR3 contains 16 residues. The CDR3 sequence: CASSFTVGGGGDTQYF. For the CDR3, the DNA is TGTGCCAGCAGCTTTACCGTCGGGGGCGGGGGAGATACGCAGTATTTT.

This clone was recorded a few times. V is TRBV10-2 and J is TRBJ1-6; D remains ambiguous. Germline values: CDR1 WSHSY, CDR2 SAAADI. This CDR3 comprises 14 residues. V shed 2 bases and J shed 5 bases, with 7 bases lying between them. The CDR3 DNA reads as TGCGCCAGCAGTGAGATGGCAGATAATTCACCCCTCCACTTT. This gives the protein CASSEMADNSPLHF.

This clone was counted a single time. The V gene is TRBV6-5, the J gene TRBJ1-4; D is possibly TRBD1 (6 bases). Trimming cost V 5 bases and J 3 bases, with 13 bases left between them. From germline, CDR1 is MNHEY and CDR2 SVGAGI. The CDR3 sequence is 15 residues long. CDR3 protein: CASSLEGVSNEKLFF. Here the CDR3 DNA reads TGTGCCAGCAGTCTCGAGGGGGTCTCTAATGAAAAACTGTTTTTT.

This sequence joins TRBV5-5 and TRBJ2-5, with 7 nucleotides matching TRBD1. Germline V gene lookup returns CDR1 SGHKS and CDR2 YYEKEE (reference sequence). The CDR3 spans 16 residues. The junction had 13 bases not matched to a gene; V was cut back by 4 bases and J by 4 bases. CDR3 residues: CASSPLGTATPETQYF. The CDR3 DNA is TGTGCCAGCAGCCCCCTGGGGACAGCGACTCCAGAGACCCAGTACTTC.

The gene calls are TRBV14 and TRBJ2-7; D call uncertain. The CDR3 length is 14 residues. The V end lost 5 bases, the J end lost 0 bases, and 11 bases lay between the germline ends. Germline V gene sequence: CDR1 SGHDN, CDR2 FVKESK. CDR3 sequence (DNA): TGTGCCAGCAGCAGTCTAAGGAGCTCCTACGAGCAGTACGTC. It is translated as CASSSLRSSYEQYV.